The T cell receptor (beta chain) under discussion was sequenced for a study of vaccination effects on CD4 cells after COVID-19. On the study more broadly: Three convalescent patients gave early and late post-vaccination samples.

CDR1 and CDR2 (germline): SNHLY, FYNNEI. This CDR3 is built from 15 residues. V dropped 4 bases and J dropped 3; count of bases not matched to a gene: 7. Study results and limitations: Mainly new vaccine-induced clones made up the post-vaccine spike-reactive clones in convalescents.

About this clone itself: Its antigen is as yet unknown.

Sequenced by immunoSEQ multiplex PCR; TCRdb stores in-frame clones only, minus some. Of some 17,000 clones listed, over 65% are singletons. Antigen-specific CD4+ T cell clonotypes were called by their expansion after viral peptide-pool culture in ViraFEST. On day 10 of culture, CD4+ T cells were separated out. Infection dated between March and December 2020, before the Alpha, Beta and Delta variants reached the United States. Participants were vaccinated with two doses of either the BNT162b2 or mRNA-1273 vaccine. Cultures got half-medium changes with IL-2 on days 3 and 7. The chain employs TRBV2 and TRBJ2-7, with 9 bases identical to TRBD1. Sequences were derived from CD4+ T cells from PBMCs cultured with SARS-CoV-2 spike peptides, sampled after COVID-19 vaccination. This TCR was recovered from a human donor who had a prior SARS-CoV-2 infection. The CDR3 here is CASSVSPGQGYEQYF. The CDR3 nucleotides read TGTGCCAGCAGTGTATCTCCGGGACAGGGCTACGAGCAGTACTTC.